This is a list of T cell receptor beta chains from one sample in a study of T cells in Graves' hyperthyroidism and ophthalmopathy. MiXCR, run by TCRdb on the multiplex PCR reads, gives a single entry per CDR3 protein. The table lists roughly 550,000 distinct CDR3 sequences, 15% to 20% of them singletons, with around 28% in the top ten. The sample taken for sequencing was blood. The receptors were gathered from a woman in her twenties or thirties with Graves' ophthalmopathy. Both conserved end residues are part of each CDR3. A D gene is named only where the DNA matches it firmly. Part of the rows lack a size; the others show once, few, many or a class for expanded clones.

. | TRBD1 | TRBJ2-7 | TRBV18 | CASSPLGTGGFYEQYF | TGTGCCAGCTCACCGCTGGGGACAGGGGGCTTTTACGAGCAGTACTTC
. | . | TRBJ2-7 | TRBV6-8 | CASSYDRSYEQYF | TGTGCCAGCAGTTACGACAGGTCCTACGAGCAGTACTTC
many | . | TRBJ2-7 | TRBV5-1 | CASSSQGTNEQYF | TGCGCCAGCAGCTCCCAGGGGACGAACGAGCAGTACTTC
few | . | TRBJ2-2 | TRBV20-1 | CSASDGNTGELFF | TGCAGTGCTAGTGACGGGAACACCGGGGAGCTGTTTTTT
many | . | TRBJ2-2 | TRBV18 | CASSPGARRKGELFF | TGTGCCAGCTCACCAGGTGCCAGAAGAAAAGGGGAGCTGTTTTTT
many | TRBD1 | TRBJ1-2 | TRBV12-3/TRBV12-4 | CASSRDRGGYTF | TGTGCCAGCAGTAGGGACAGGGGAGGCTACACCTTC
many | TRBD2 | TRBJ2-7 | TRBV6-5 | CASSFAIAGRSYEQYF | TGTGCCAGCAGTTTCGCCATAGCGGGACGCTCCTACGAGCAGTACTTC
many | . | TRBJ1-6 | TRBV28 | CASSSGQRYSPLHF | TGTGCCAGCAGTTCCGGACAGAGGTACTCACCCCTCCACTTT
. | TRBD1 | TRBJ2-2 | TRBV6-2/TRBV6-3 | CASSDSGQGVNTGELFF | TGTGCCAGCAGTGACTCGGGACAGGGGGTCAACACCGGGGAGCTGTTTTTT
many | . | TRBJ1-1 | TRBV27 | CASSLRASTEAFF | TGTGCCAGCAGTTTGAGAGCGAGCACTGAAGCTTTCTTT
few | . | TRBJ1-1 | TRBV4-3 | CASSQDRDDRSHEAFF | TGCGCCAGCAGCCAAGATCGGGATGACAGGTCCCATGAAGCTTTCTTT
. | TRBD1 | TRBJ1-6 | TRBV6-2/TRBV6-3 | CASSLQGNYNSPLHF | TGTGCCAGCAGTCTACAGGGGAACTATAATTCACCCCTCCACTTT
many | . | TRBJ2-2 | TRBV7-8 | CASSLTSPKLFF | TGTGCCAGCAGCCTCACTAGTCCGAAGCTGTTTTTT
. | TRBD1 | TRBJ1-5 | TRBV20-1 | CSARSRQGSLFQPQHF | TGCAGTGCTAGGTCCCGACAGGGTTCCCTGTTTCAGCCCCAGCATTTT
. | . | TRBJ2-7 | TRBV6-1 | CASSSSPRLGEQYF | TGTGCCAGCAGTAGTAGCCCCCGGCTGGGCGAGCAGTACTTC
many | . | TRBJ1-1 | TRBV6-1 | CASSEVWGNTEAFF | TGTGCCAGCAGTGAAGTGTGGGGGAACACTGAAGCTTTCTTT
few | . | TRBJ1-2 | TRBV27 | CASSLSAGNGYTF | TGTGCCAGCAGTTTATCCGCAGGGAATGGCTACACCTTC
few | . | TRBJ1-1 | TRBV29-1 | CSGKNTEAFF | TGCAGCGGGAAGAACACTGAAGCTTTCTTT
many | TRBD1 | TRBJ1-5 | TRBV7-2 | CASSLTQGVQPQHF | TGTGCCAGCAGCTTGACACAGGGGGTCCAGCCCCAGCATTTT
. | TRBD1 | TRBJ1-1 | TRBV15 | CATSRDLDRVNTEAFF | TGTGCCACCAGCAGAGACTTAGACAGGGTGAACACTGAAGCTTTCTTT
few | . | TRBJ1-2 | TRBV11-2 | CASGHRGVDYGYTF | TGTGCCAGCGGCCATAGAGGGGTTGACTATGGCTACACCTTC
. | . | TRBJ2-7 | TRBV24-1 | CATSDFSEYYEQYF | TGTGCCACCAGTGATTTCTCGGAATACTACGAGCAGTACTTC
many | . | TRBJ2-7 | TRBV3-1 | CASSQTSSEQYF | TGTGCCAGCAGCCAAACCTCATCAGAGCAGTACTTC
. | TRBD1 | TRBJ2-2 | TRBV7-9 | CASMGQGFTGELFF | TGTGCCAGCATGGGACAGGGTTTCACCGGGGAGCTGTTTTTT
many | . | TRBJ2-2 | TRBV6-2/TRBV6-3 | CASSYMEMNTGELFF | TGTGCCAGCAGTTACATGGAGATGAACACCGGGGAGCTGTTTTTT
few | TRBD1 | TRBJ2-5 | TRBV7-9 | CASSLLDRVFQETQYF | TGTGCCAGCAGCTTACTGGACAGGGTATTCCAGGAGACCCAGTACTTC
. | . | TRBJ2-2 | TRBV6-1 | CATPRGSCFF | .
few | . | TRBJ1-5 | TRBV7-9 | CASSLDGGQPQHF | TGTGCCAGCAGCTTAGACGGGGGGCAGCCCCAGCATTTT
. | TRBD2 | TRBJ2-1 | TRBV28 | CASSFVTSGSRNEQFF | TGTGCCAGCAGTTTCGTGACTAGCGGGAGCCGCAATGAGCAGTTCTTC
. | . | TRBJ1-1 | TRBV19 | CASRTWNTEAFF | TGTGCCAGTAGGACGTGGAACACTGAAGCTTTCTTT
few | . | TRBJ2-1 | TRBV9 | CASSPLGGAQGDEQFF | TGTGCCAGCAGCCCCCTGGGGGGGGCCCAGGGCGATGAGCAGTTCTTC
many | TRBD2 | TRBJ2-7 | TRBV30 | CAWSLAGVSEQYF | TGTGCCTGGAGTCTAGCGGGAGTGTCCGAGCAGTACTTC
. | . | TRBJ2-2 | TRBV4-1 | CASSQVQIQTAELFF | TGCGCCAGCAGCCAAGTACAGATCCAGACGGCGGAGCTGTTTTTT
many | . | TRBJ2-7 | TRBV2 | CASSELTSYEQYF | TGTGCCAGCAGTGAATTGACCTCATACGAGCAGTACTTC
. | . | TRBJ2-1 | TRBV6-9 | CASSYAGYNEQFF | TGTGCCAGCAGTTATGCGGGGTACAATGAGCAGTTCTTC
many | TRBD1 | TRBJ1-6 | TRBV2 | CAGNRGLGSPLHF | TGTGCCGGCAACAGGGGGCTGGGTTCACCCCTCCACTTT
many | TRBD1 | TRBJ1-2 | TRBV7-9 | CASSPGPGQRYGYTF | TGTGCCAGCAGCCCCGGGCCGGGACAGCGTTATGGCTACACCTTC
many | . | TRBJ1-2 | TRBV4-2 | CASSQDMRVMAGYTF | TGTGCCAGCAGCCAAGATATGAGGGTGATGGCTGGCTACACCTTC
. | TRBD2 | TRBJ2-3 | TRBV5-6 | CASSFTSGGGDTQYF | TGTGCCAGCAGCTTCACTAGCGGGGGGGGGGATACGCAGTATTTT
. | . | TRBJ1-1 | TRBV7-9 | CASSLRTAMNTEAFF | TGTGCCAGCAGCCTCAGGACGGCAATGAACACTGAAGCTTTCTTT
. | TRBD2 | TRBJ2-1 | TRBV28 | CASSTAGREYNEQFF | TGTGCCAGCAGCACCGCCGGGAGGGAGTACAATGAGCAGTTCTTC
. | . | TRBJ1-2 | TRBV20-1 | CSARFARGLYGYTF | TGCAGTGCTAGATTCGCGCGGGGCCTCTATGGCTACACCTTC
many | . | TRBJ1-3 | TRBV12-3/TRBV12-4 | CASSLGRATSGNTIYF | TGTGCCAGCAGCCTGGGACGGGCAACCTCTGGAAACACCATATATTTT
few | TRBD2 | TRBJ2-1 | TRBV12-5 | CASGSGLAASYNEQFF | TGTGCTAGTGGTTCGGGACTAGCGGCCTCCTACAATGAGCAGTTCTTC
. | TRBD1 | TRBJ2-7 | TRBV7-9 | CASSSRDRPYEQHF | TGTGCCAGCAGCTCCCGGGACAGGCCCTACGAGCAGCACTTC
. | TRBD2 | TRBJ2-5 | TRBV6-2/TRBV6-3 | CASSYAPSGQETQYF | TGTGCCAGCAGTTACGCACCTAGCGGGCAAGAGACCCAGTACTTC
. | . | TRBJ1-1 | TRBV24-1 | CATSDSGGDTEAFF | TGTGCCACCAGTGATTCGGGGGGGGACACTGAAGCTTTCTTT
many | TRBD2 | TRBJ2-1 | TRBV20-1 | CSARDLAGSSYNEQFF | TGCAGTGCTAGAGATCTAGCGGGATCCTCCTACAATGAGCAGTTCTTC